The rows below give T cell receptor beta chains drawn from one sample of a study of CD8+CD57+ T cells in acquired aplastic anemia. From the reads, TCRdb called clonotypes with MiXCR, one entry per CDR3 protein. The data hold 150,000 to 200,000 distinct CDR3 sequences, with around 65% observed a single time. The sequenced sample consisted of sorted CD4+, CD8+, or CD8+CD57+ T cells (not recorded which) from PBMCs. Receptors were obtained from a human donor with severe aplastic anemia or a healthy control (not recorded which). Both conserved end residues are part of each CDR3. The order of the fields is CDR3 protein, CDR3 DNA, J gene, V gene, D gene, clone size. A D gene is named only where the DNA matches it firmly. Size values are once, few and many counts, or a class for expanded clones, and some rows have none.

cdr3_aa: CASSLSMTDHTEAFF
cdr3_nt: TGTGCCAGCAGTTTAAGTATGACAGACCACACTGAAGCTTTCTTT
j_call: TRBJ1-1
v_call: TRBV12-3/TRBV12-4
d_call: NA
clone_size: NA

cdr3_aa: CSASLRLAGYEQYF
cdr3_nt: TGCAGTGCCTCATTGAGACTAGCGGGCTACGAGCAGTACTTC
j_call: TRBJ2-7
v_call: TRBV20-1
d_call: TRBD2
clone_size: NA

cdr3_aa: CSARGTEGDYNEQFF
cdr3_nt: TGCAGTGCTAGAGGGACGGAAGGAGACTACAATGAGCAGTTCTTC
j_call: TRBJ2-1
v_call: TRBV20-1
d_call: NA
clone_size: NA

cdr3_aa: CASSGLVLREQYF
cdr3_nt: TGTGCCAGCAGTGGACTTGTCCTCCGCGAGCAGTACTTC
j_call: TRBJ2-7
v_call: TRBV5-6
d_call: NA
clone_size: many

cdr3_aa: CASSPATGGDYGYTF
cdr3_nt: TGTGCCAGCAGTCCCGCGACAGGGGGCGATTATGGCTACACCTTC
j_call: TRBJ1-2
v_call: TRBV5-6
d_call: TRBD1
clone_size: NA

cdr3_aa: CATSRDSSRQGVSGELFF
cdr3_nt: TGTGCCACCAGCAGAGACTCATCGCGACAGGGGGTTTCCGGGGAGCTGTTTTTT
j_call: TRBJ2-2
v_call: TRBV15
d_call: TRBD1
clone_size: few

cdr3_aa: CSVVVPPDTQYF
cdr3_nt: TGCAGCGTTGTCGTCCCTCCAGATACGCAGTATTTT
j_call: TRBJ2-3
v_call: TRBV29-1
d_call: NA
clone_size: NA

cdr3_aa: CATSGSSGGQETQYF
cdr3_nt: TGTGCCACCAGTGGATCTAGCGGGGGCCAAGAGACCCAGTACTTC
j_call: TRBJ2-5
v_call: TRBV24-1
d_call: TRBD2
clone_size: NA

cdr3_aa: CASSRLGEKLFF
cdr3_nt: TGTGCCAGCAGCAGACTAGGGGAAAAACTGTTTTTT
j_call: TRBJ1-4
v_call: TRBV7-9
d_call: NA
clone_size: NA

cdr3_aa: CASSAGGQSRNEQFF
cdr3_nt: TGTGCCAGCAGCGCAGGGGGCCAGAGCCGCAATGAGCAGTTCTTC
j_call: TRBJ2-1
v_call: TRBV7-9
d_call: TRBD1
clone_size: many

cdr3_aa: CSARDLGTGGREQYF
cdr3_nt: TGCAGTGCTAGGGACTTAGGGACAGGGGGTCGCGAGCAGTACTTC
j_call: TRBJ2-7
v_call: TRBV20-1
d_call: TRBD1
clone_size: NA

cdr3_aa: CASSLIFRAGAVDTQYF
cdr3_nt: TGTGCCAGCAGCTTAATCTTTCGGGCGGGAGCGGTAGATACGCAGTATTTT
j_call: TRBJ2-3
v_call: TRBV7-2
d_call: TRBD2
clone_size: NA

cdr3_aa: CATSDSRGDEQYF
cdr3_nt: TGTGCCACCAGTGACTCGCGGGGCGACGAGCAGTACTTC
j_call: TRBJ2-7
v_call: TRBV24-1
d_call: NA
clone_size: medium-sized

cdr3_aa: CASRFEGARTDTQYF
cdr3_nt: TGTGCCAGCCGCTTCGAAGGGGCCCGCACAGATACGCAGTATTTT
j_call: TRBJ2-3
v_call: TRBV7-2
d_call: NA
clone_size: NA

cdr3_aa: CASSGRGQGALNTGELFF
cdr3_nt: TGTGCCAGCAGTGGAAGGGGACAGGGGGCTTTGAACACCGGGGAGCTGTTTTTT
j_call: TRBJ2-2
v_call: TRBV2
d_call: TRBD1
clone_size: many

cdr3_aa: CASSYFIGHGRNTEAFF
cdr3_nt: TGTGCCAGCAGTTACTTTATAGGACATGGTCGGAACACTGAAGCTTTCTTT
j_call: TRBJ1-1
v_call: TRBV6-5
d_call: NA
clone_size: many

cdr3_aa: CASSLPGTDEAFF
cdr3_nt: TGTGCCAGCAGCTTACCGGGGACCGATGAAGCTTTCTTT
j_call: TRBJ1-1
v_call: TRBV7-9
d_call: NA
clone_size: NA

cdr3_aa: CASSLETGEQFF
cdr3_nt: TGTGCCAGCAGCTTAGAGACTGGTGAGCAGTTCTTC
j_call: TRBJ2-1
v_call: TRBV7-6
d_call: NA
clone_size: NA

cdr3_aa: CSVADRFDQPQHF
cdr3_nt: TGCAGCGTGGCTGACAGGTTCGATCAGCCCCAGCATTTT
j_call: TRBJ1-5
v_call: TRBV29-1
d_call: NA
clone_size: NA

cdr3_aa: CASSLVAGQGGNTIYF
cdr3_nt: TGCGCCAGCAGCTTGGTAGCGGGACAGGGAGGGAACACCATATATTTT
j_call: TRBJ1-3
v_call: TRBV5-1
d_call: TRBD1
clone_size: NA

cdr3_aa: CASSLSGNTEALF
cdr3_nt: TGTGCCAGCAGTTTAAGTGGGAACACTGAAGCTCTCTTT
j_call: TRBJ1-1
v_call: TRBV27
d_call: NA
clone_size: NA

cdr3_aa: CAITPGTSGDTQYF
cdr3_nt: TGTGCCATCACCCCCGGGACTAGCGGAGATACGCAGTATTTT
j_call: TRBJ2-3
v_call: TRBV10-3
d_call: TRBD2
clone_size: NA